Included here is one TCR beta chain sequence, with context. Per the germline V gene, CDR1 is LNHDA and CDR2 is SQIVND (reference sequence). The CDR3 runs 15 residues. Trimming stripped 3 bases from V and 4 bases from J, with 14 bases between. These data are taken from a study of blood T cell repertoires in COVID-19. The wider study: Samples taken during acute and convalescent COVID-19 were collected in the United States, Italy and Spain. T cells, B-cell-depleted T cells, or PBMCs provided the cDNA or gDNA that served as material.

Per the authors' pipeline: Amplified reference gene primers provided the basis for estimating nucleated cell counts. The protocol was immunoSEQ multiplex PCR, while the TCRdb copy is restricted to in-frame clones and leaves out a portion. Clonal size and the V and J genes are those of that table, whereas D and trimming came from the DNA. The table includes 60,000 to 75,000 clones, around nine tenths detected once. The sequencing sample was made of peripheral blood. The sequence came from a woman in her fifties or sixties with acute or convalescent COVID-19. V gene TRBV19 combines with J gene TRBJ2-3, with D perhaps matching TRBD1 (6 bases). The CDR3 sequence is CASSIGGRGPDTQYF. The CDR3 region has the DNA TGTGCCAGTAGTATTGGGGGCAGGGGTCCAGATACGCAGTATTTT.